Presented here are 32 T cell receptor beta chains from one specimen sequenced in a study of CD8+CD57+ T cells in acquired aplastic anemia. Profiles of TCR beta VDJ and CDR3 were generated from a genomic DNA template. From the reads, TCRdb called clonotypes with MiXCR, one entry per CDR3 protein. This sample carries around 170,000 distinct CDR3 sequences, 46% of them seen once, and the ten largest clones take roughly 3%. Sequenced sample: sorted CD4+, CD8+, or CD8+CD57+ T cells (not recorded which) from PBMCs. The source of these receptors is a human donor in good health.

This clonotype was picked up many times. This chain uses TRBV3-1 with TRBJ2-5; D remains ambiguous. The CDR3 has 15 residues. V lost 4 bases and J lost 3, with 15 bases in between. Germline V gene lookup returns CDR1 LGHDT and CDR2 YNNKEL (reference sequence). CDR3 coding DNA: TGTGCCAGCAGCCCCCTCCAGTGGTTTGAAGAGACCCAGTACTTC. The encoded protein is CASSPLQWFEETQYF.

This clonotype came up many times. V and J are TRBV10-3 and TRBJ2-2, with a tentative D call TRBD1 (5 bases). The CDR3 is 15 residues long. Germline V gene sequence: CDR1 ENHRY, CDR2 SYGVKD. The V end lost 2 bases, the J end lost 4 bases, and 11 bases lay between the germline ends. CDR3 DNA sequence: TGTGCCATCAGTGAGCAAGCAGGGATCACCGGGGAGCTGTTTTTT. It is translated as CAISEQAGITGELFF.

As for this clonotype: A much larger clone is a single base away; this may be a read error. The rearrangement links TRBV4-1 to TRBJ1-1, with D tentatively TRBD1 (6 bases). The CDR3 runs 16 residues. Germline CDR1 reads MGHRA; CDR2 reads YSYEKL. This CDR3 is CASSHGTGKRRTEAFF. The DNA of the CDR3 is TGTGCCAGCAGCCACGGAACAGGGAAAAGGAGGACTGAAGCTTTCTTT.

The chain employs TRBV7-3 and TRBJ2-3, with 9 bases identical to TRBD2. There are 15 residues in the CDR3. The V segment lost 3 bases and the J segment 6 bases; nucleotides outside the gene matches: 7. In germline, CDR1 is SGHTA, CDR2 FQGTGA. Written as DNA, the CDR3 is TGTGCCAGCAGCTTGGGACTAGCATTAGGGGATACGCAGTATTTT. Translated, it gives CASSLGLALGDTQYF.

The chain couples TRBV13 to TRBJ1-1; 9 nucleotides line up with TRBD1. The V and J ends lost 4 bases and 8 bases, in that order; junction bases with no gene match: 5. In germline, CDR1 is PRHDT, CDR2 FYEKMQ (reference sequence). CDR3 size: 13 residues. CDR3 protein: CASSSNRGREAFF. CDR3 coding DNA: TGTGCCAGCAGCTCCAACAGGGGGCGAGAAGCTTTCTTT. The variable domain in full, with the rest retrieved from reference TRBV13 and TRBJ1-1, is AAGVIQSPRHLIKEKRETATLKCYPIPRHDTVYWYQQGPGQDPQFLISFYEKMQSDKGSIPDRFSAQQFSDYHSELNMSSLELGDSALYFCASSSNRGREAFFGQGTRLTVV.

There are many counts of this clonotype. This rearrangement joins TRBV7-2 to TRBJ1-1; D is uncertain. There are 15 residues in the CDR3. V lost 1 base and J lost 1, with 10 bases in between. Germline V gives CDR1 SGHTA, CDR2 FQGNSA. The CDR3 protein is CASSLVGGRNTEAFF. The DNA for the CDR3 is TGTGCCAGCAGCTTAGTTGGCGGACGGAACACTGAAGCTTTCTTT. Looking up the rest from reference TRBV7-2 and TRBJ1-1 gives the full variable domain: GAGVSQSPSNKVTEKGKDVELRCDPISGHTALYWYRQSLGQGLEFLIYFQGNSAPDKSGLPSDRFSAERTGGSVSTLTIQRTQQEDSAVYLCASSLVGGRNTEAFFGQGTRLTVV.

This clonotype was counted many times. Here the CDR3 reads CASSQGYARGNDQPQHF. The CDR3 DNA reads TGCGCCAGCAGCCAAGGGTACGCCAGGGGTAACGATCAGCCCCAGCATTTT. This chain links TRBV4-1 with TRBJ1-5, with a possible D match to TRBD1 (6 bases). Per germline, CDR1 MGHRA and CDR2 YSYEKL. V shed 1 base and J shed 5 bases, with 18 bases lying between them. There are 17 residues in the CDR3.

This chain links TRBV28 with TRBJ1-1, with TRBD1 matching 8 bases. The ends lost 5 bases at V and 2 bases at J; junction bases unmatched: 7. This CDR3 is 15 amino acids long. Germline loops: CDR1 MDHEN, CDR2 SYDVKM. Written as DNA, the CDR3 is TGTGCCAGCAGTACAGCCGGGACAGGCAACACTGAAGCTTTCTTT. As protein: CASSTAGTGNTEAFF. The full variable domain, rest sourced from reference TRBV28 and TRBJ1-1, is DVKVTQSSRYLVKRTGEKVFLECVQDMDHENMFWYRQDPGLGLRLIYFSYDVKMKEKGDIPEGYSVSREKKERFSLILESASTNQTSMYLCASSTAGTGNTEAFFGQGTRLTVV.

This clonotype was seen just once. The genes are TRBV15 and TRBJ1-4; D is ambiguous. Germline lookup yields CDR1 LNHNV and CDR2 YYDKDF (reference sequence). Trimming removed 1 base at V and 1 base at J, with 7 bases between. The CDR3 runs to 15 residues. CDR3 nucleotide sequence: TGTGCCACCAGCAGAGCGGCAGAAACTAATGAAAAACTGTTTTTT. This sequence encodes CATSRAAETNEKLFF.

The CDR3 region is CASNYRQGLGEQYF. CDR3 coding DNA: TGTGCCAGTAACTATAGACAGGGATTGGGCGAGCAGTACTTC. The chain couples TRBV19 to TRBJ2-7, with TRBD1 identical over 7 bases. The CDR3 length is 14 residues. The V gene's germline CDR1 is LNHDA and CDR2 SQIVND (reference sequence). V shed 7 bases and J 6 bases; nucleotides not matched to a gene: 12.

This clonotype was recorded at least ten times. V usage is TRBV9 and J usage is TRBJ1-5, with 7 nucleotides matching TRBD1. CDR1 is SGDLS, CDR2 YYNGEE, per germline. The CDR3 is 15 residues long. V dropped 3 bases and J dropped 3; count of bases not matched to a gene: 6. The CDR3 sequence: CASSAEGQINQPQHF. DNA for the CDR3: TGTGCCAGCAGCGCAGAGGGACAGATCAATCAGCCCCAGCATTTT. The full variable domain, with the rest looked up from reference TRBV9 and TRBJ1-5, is DSGVTQTPKHLITATGQRVTLRCSPRSGDLSVYWYQQSLDQGLQFLIQYYNGEERAKGNILERFSAQQFPDLHSELNLSSLELGDSALYFCASSAEGQINQPQHFGDGTRLSIL.

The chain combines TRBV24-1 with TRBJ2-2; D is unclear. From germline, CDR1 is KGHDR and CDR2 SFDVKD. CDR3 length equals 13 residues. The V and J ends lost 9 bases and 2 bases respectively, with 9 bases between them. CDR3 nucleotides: TGTGCCACCGGGCACACAAACACCGGGGAGCTGTTTTTT. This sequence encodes CATGHTNTGELFF.

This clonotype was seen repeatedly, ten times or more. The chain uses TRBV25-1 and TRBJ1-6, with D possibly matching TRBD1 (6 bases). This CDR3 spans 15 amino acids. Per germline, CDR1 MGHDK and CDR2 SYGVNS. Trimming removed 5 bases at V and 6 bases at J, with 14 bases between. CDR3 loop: CASSPPRTANSPLHF. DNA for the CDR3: TGTGCCAGCAGTCCCCCCCGGACAGCTAATTCACCCCTCCACTTT.

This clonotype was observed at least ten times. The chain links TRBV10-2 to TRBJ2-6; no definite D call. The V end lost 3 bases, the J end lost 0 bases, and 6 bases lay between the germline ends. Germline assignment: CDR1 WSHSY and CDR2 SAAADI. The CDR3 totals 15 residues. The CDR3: CASSDKVSGANVLTF. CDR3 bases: TGCGCCAGCAGTGACAAGGTCTCTGGGGCCAACGTCCTGACTTTC.

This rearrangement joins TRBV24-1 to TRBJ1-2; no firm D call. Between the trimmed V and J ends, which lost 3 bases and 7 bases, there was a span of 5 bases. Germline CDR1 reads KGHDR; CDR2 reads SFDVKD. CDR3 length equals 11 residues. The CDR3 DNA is TGTGCCACCAGTGATCTAGGTGGCTACACCTTC. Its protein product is CATSDLGGYTF.

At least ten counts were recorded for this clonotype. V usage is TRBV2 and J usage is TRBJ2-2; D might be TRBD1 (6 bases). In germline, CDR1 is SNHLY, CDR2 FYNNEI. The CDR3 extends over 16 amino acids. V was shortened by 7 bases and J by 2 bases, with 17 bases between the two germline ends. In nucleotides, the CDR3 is TGTGCCAGCACCGGCTCAGGGGCTCCAAACACCGGGGAGCTGTTTTTT. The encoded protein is CASTGSGAPNTGELFF.

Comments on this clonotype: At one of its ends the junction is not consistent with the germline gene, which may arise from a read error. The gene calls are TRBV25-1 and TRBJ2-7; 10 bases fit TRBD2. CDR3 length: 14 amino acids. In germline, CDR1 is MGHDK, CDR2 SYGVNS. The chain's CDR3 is CACSSRTSGSEQYF. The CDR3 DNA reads TGTGCCTGCAGTTCCCGGACTAGCGGTAGCGAGCAGTACTTC.

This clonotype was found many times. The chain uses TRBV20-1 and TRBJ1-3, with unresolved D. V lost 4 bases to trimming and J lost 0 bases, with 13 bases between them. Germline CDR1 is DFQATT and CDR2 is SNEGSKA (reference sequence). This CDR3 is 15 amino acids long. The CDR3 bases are TGCAGTGCTAACAACCCTGACACCTCTGGAAACACCATATATTTT. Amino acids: CSANNPDTSGNTIYF.

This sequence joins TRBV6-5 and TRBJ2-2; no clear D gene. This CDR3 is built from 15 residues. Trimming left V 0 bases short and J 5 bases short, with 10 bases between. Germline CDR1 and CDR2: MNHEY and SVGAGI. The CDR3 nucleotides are TGTGCCAGCAGTTACTCGAGCCGATTAACCGGGGAGCTGTTTTTT. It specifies CASSYSSRLTGELFF.

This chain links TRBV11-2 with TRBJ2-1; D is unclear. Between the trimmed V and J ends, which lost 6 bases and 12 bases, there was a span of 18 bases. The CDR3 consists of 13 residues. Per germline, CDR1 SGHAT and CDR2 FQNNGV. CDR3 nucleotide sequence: TGTGCCAGCAGTTTGGAGAGTCTACGTGGGCAGTTCTTC. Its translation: CASSLESLRGQFF.

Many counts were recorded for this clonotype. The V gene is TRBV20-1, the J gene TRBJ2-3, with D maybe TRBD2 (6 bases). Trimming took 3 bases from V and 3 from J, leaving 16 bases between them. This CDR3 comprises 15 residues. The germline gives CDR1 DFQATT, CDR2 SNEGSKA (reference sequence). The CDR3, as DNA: TGCAGTGCTAGCGGGAGTGGGGTCTGGACAGATACGCAGTATTTT. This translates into CSASGSGVWTDTQYF.

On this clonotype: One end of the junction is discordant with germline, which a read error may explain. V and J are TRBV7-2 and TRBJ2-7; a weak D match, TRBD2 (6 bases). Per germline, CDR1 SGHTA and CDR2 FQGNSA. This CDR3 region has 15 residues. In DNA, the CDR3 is TGTGCCAGCAGCACCACGCTCGGAGGGTCCTACGAGCAGCACTTC. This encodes CASSTTLGGSYEQHF.

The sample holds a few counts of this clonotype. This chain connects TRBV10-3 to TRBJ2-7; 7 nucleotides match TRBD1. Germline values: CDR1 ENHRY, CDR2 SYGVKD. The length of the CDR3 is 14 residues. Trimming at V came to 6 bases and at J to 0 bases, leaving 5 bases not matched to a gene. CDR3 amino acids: CAIRPGQVSYEQYF. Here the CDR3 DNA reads TGTGCCATCAGGCCTGGACAGGTCTCCTACGAGCAGTACTTC.

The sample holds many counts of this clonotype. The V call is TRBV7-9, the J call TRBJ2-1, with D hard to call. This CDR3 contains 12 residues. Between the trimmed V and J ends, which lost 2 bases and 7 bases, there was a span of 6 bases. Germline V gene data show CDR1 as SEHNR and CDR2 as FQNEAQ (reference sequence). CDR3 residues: CASSLHGNEQFF. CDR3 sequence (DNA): TGTGCCAGCAGCTTACATGGGAATGAGCAGTTCTTC.

The CDR3 DNA reads as TGTGCCAGCGGGGCCGCTAGCGGGGGGTCCTACGAGCAGTACTTC. As protein: CASGAASGGSYEQYF. This chain joins TRBV6-1 and TRBJ2-7, with 11 nucleotides matching TRBD2. CDR1 and CDR2 from the germline V gene are MNHNS and SASEGT. The V and J ends lost 8 bases and 1 base, in that order; junction bases with no gene match: 7. This CDR3 is 15 amino acids long.

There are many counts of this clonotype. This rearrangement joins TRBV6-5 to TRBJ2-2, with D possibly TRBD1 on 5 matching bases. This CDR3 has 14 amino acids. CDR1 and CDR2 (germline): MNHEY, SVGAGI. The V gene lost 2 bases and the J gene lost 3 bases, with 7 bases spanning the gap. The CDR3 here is CASSYLTDTGELFF. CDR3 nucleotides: TGTGCCAGCAGTTACCTGACAGACACCGGGGAGCTGTTTTTT.

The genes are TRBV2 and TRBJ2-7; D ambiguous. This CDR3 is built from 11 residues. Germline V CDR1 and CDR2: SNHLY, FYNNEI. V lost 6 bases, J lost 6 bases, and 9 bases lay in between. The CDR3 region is CASRARAEQYF. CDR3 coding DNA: TGTGCCAGCAGAGCTAGGGCCGAGCAGTACTTC.

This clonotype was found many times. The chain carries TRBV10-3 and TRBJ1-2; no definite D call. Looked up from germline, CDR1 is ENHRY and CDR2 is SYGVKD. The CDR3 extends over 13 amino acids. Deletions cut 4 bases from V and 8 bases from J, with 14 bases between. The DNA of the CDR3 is TGTGCCATCAGTGGGACCCCTTCGGAAGGCTACACCTTC. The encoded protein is CAISGTPSEGYTF.

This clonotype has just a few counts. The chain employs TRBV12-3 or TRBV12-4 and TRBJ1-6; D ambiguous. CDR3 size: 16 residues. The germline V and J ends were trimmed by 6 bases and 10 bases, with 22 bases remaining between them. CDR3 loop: CASRRHPWVGGSPLHF. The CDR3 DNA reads TGTGCCAGCAGACGACACCCGTGGGTGGGAGGATCACCCCTCCACTTT.

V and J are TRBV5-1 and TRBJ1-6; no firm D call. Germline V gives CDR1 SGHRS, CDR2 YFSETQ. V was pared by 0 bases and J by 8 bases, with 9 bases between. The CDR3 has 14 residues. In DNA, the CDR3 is TGCGCCAGCAGCTTGGCCCCCGGAGATTCACCCCTCCACTTT. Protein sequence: CASSLAPGDSPLHF.

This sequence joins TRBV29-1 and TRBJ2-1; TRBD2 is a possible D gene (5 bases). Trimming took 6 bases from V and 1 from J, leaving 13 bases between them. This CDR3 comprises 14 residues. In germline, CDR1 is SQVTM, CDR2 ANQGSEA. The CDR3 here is CSVRSSRSYNEQFF. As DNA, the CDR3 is TGCAGCGTCCGCTCTAGCAGGTCCTACAATGAGCAGTTCTTC.

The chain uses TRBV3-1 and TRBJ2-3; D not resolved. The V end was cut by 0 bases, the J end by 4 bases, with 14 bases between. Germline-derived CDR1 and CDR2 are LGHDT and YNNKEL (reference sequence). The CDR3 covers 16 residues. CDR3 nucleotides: TGTGCCAGCAGCCAAGATCCTCCAGTGAGGTCAGATACGCAGTATTTT. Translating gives CASSQDPPVRSDTQYF.